These 16 T cell receptor beta chains originate from one sample sequenced in a study of blood T cell repertoires in COVID-19. The protocol was immunoSEQ multiplex PCR, while the TCRdb copy is restricted to in-frame clones and leaves out a portion. This table holds over 110,000 clones, roughly 88% found once. The sequencing input was peripheral blood. These receptors came from a man between 60 and 70 years old with active or convalescent COVID-19.

This clone was seen a handful of times. The rearrangement links TRBV18 to TRBJ2-7; D uncertain. The CDR3 has 12 residues. V was clipped by 6 bases and J by 5 bases, with 11 bases between them. Germline lookup yields CDR1 KGHSH and CDR2 LQKENI. CDR3 in amino acids: CASSPQSDEQYF. The CDR3 DNA sequence: TGTGCCAGCTCTCCGCAAAGCGACGAGCAGTACTTC.

The genes are TRBV11-3 and TRBJ1-3, with unresolved D. The V end was cut by 5 bases, the J end by 2 bases, with 13 bases between. Per germline, CDR1 SGHNT and CDR2 YENEEA. The CDR3 contains 15 residues. DNA for the CDR3: TGTGCCAGCAGCAGAATCCGGGGAGCTGGAAACACCATATATTTT. Residues: CASSRIRGAGNTIYF.

This sequence joins TRBV5-6 and TRBJ2-7, with D unclear. CDR1 and CDR2 (germline): SGHDT, YYEEEE. This CDR3 contains 13 residues. Trimming removed 9 bases from V and 1 base from J, with 14 bases in between. This chain's CDR3 is CATTRRSSYEQYV. In DNA, the CDR3 is TGTGCCACCACGCGACGGAGTTCCTACGAGCAGTACGTC.

The chain employs TRBV11-2 and TRBJ1-6; a possible D gene is TRBD1 (5 bases). The V end was cut by 1 base, the J end by 5 bases, with 18 bases between. CDR1 is SGHAT and CDR2 is FQNNGV in the germline V gene. The CDR3 runs to 18 residues. In DNA, the CDR3 is TGTGCCAGCAGCTTAGTATTGGCAGGGCCCCGAAATAATTCACCCCTCCACTTT. It codes for CASSLVLAGPRNNSPLHF.

The chain recombines TRBV19 with TRBJ1-5; 7 bases map to TRBD1. Losses at the gene ends were 7 bases for V and 2 bases for J; bases not matched to a gene: 8. Germline CDR1 and CDR2: LNHDA and SQIVND (reference sequence). The CDR3 consists of 15 residues. CDR3 nucleotide sequence: TGTGCCAGTACCCTCGGTGGACAGGGCAATCAGCCCCAGCATTTT. Encoded protein: CASTLGGQGNQPQHF. The complete variable domain, with remaining parts taken from reference TRBV19 and TRBJ1-5, reads DGGITQSPKYLFRKEGQNVTLSCEQNLNHDAMYWYRQDPGQGLRLIYYSQIVNDFQKGDIAEGYSVSREKKESFPLTVTSAQKNPTAFYLCASTLGGQGNQPQHFGDGTRLSIL.

This sequence joins TRBV7-8 and TRBJ1-2; 10 bases match TRBD1. The CDR3 loop spans 15 amino acids. With V trimmed by 5 bases and J by 3 bases, 6 bases remained unmatched. In germline, CDR1 is SGHVS, CDR2 FQNEAQ. CDR3 nucleotide sequence: TGTGCCAGCAGCCCTGGGACAGGGGATTACTATGGCTACACCTTC. It specifies CASSPGTGDYYGYTF.

This sequence joins TRBV3-1 (or the pseudogene TRBV3-2) and TRBJ1-6, with 8 bases fitting TRBD1. This CDR3 has 18 residues. V lost 5 bases, J lost 4 bases, and 13 bases stayed unmatched. CDR1 is LGHDT, CDR2 YNNKEL, per germline (reference sequence). Written as DNA, the CDR3 is TGTGCCAGCAGCGTACAAGGACAGGGAGCCTCTTATAATTCACCCCTCCACTTT. Translated: CASSVQGQGASYNSPLHF.

The rearrangement joins TRBV27 to TRBJ2-6, with D possibly TRBD2 on 7 matching bases. V lost 7 bases, J lost 2 bases, and 15 bases lay in between. This CDR3 region has 16 residues. Germline V gives CDR1 MNHEY, CDR2 SMNVEV (reference sequence). The CDR3 nucleotides are TGTGCCAGCACGTCGAGGGGGGGGGCTGGGGCCAACGTCCTGACTTTC. Its protein is CASTSRGGAGANVLTF.

V usage is TRBV7-9 and J usage is TRBJ2-3, with 8 bases aligning to TRBD1. The germline V gene has CDR1 SEHNR and CDR2 FQNEAQ (reference sequence). CDR3 size: 15 residues. Trimming took 5 bases from V and 2 from J; bases not matched to a gene: 6. The CDR3: CASSPPGGVTDTQYF. CDR3 DNA sequence: TGTGCCAGCAGCCCCCCAGGGGGCGTCACAGATACGCAGTATTTT.

This clone has a single count. J is TRBJ1-2 and V is TRBV27; 7 positions match TRBD1. Trimming at V came to 6 bases and at J to 5 bases, leaving 9 bases not matched to a gene. In germline, CDR1 is MNHEY, CDR2 SMNVEV (reference sequence). CDR3 length: 14 amino acids. DNA for the CDR3: TGTGCCAGCAGGATTGGGGGGACAGCATATGGCTACACCTTC. Residues: CASRIGGTAYGYTF.

This rearrangement joins TRBV4-1 to TRBJ2-3; D may be TRBD2 (7 bases). Germline-derived CDR1 and CDR2 are MGHRA and YSYEKL. The CDR3 consists of 15 residues. The ends were cut back, 0 bases at V and 5 bases at J, with 12 bases in the middle. The CDR3 region is CASSQESGGGDTQYF. The DNA of the CDR3 is TGCGCCAGCAGCCAAGAATCGGGGGGCGGAGATACGCAGTATTTT.

J is TRBJ1-6 and V is TRBV7-8, with D maybe TRBD1 (5 bases). V was pared by 1 base and J by 9 bases, with 10 bases between. CDR3 length equals 14 residues. Germline CDR1 is SGHVS and CDR2 is FQNEAQ. The CDR3 DNA reads as TGTGCCAGCAGCTTAGTGGCGGGGGGTTCACCCCTCCACTTT. It encodes CASSLVAGGSPLHF.

The chain couples TRBV3-1 (or the pseudogene TRBV3-2) to TRBJ2-1; 8 bases fit TRBD2. This CDR3 comprises 17 residues. CDR1 and CDR2 (germline): LGHDT, YNNKEL (reference sequence). V was clipped by 5 bases and J by 3 bases; unmatched bases: 12. The CDR3 spells CASSFRTSPTDYNEQFF. The DNA for the CDR3 is TGTGCCAGCAGCTTTAGGACTAGCCCCACTGACTACAATGAGCAGTTCTTC.

This chain connects TRBV5-4 to TRBJ1-1, with D hard to call. The germline gives CDR1 SGHNT, CDR2 YYREEE (reference sequence). V was trimmed by 0 bases and J by 0 bases, leaving 9 bases between them. CDR3 length: 15 residues. CDR3 sequence (DNA): TGTGCCAGCAGCTTGGCCATAGGAGTGAACACTGAAGCTTTCTTT. Translating it yields CASSLAIGVNTEAFF.

The rearrangement joins TRBV19 to TRBJ1-1; weak D call: TRBD1 (6 bases). The V and J ends lost 3 bases and 4 bases respectively, with 15 bases between them. CDR1 is LNHDA and CDR2 is SQIVND in the germline V gene (reference sequence). This CDR3 contains 15 residues. The CDR3 sequence is CASSISGGGGTEAFF. CDR3 bases: TGTGCCAGTAGTATTAGCGGGGGAGGGGGCACTGAAGCTTTCTTT.

The chain joins TRBV9 to TRBJ1-4, with no clear D. The germline V gene has CDR1 SGDLS and CDR2 YYNGEE. V was cut by 1 base and J by 1 base, with 8 bases left in between. The CDR3 has 15 residues. The CDR3 sequence: CASSVYEGTNEKLFF. In DNA, the CDR3 is TGTGCCAGCAGCGTATATGAGGGAACTAATGAAAAACTGTTTTTT. Filled out from reference TRBV9 and TRBJ1-4, the complete variable domain reads DSGVTQTPKHLITATGQRVTLRCSPRSGDLSVYWYQQSLDQGLQFLIQYYNGEERAKGNILERFSAQQFPDLHSELNLSSLELGDSALYFCASSVYEGTNEKLFFGSGTQLSVL.